Listed here is a single TCR beta chain. This sample is drawn from a study of blood T cells in healthy people across ages. With a J-beta primer mix and a sample-barcoded 5' primer, a second PCR ran roughly 6 to 12 cycles. MiXCR, applied by TCRdb to the 5' RACE reads, yields one record per CDR3 protein. The profile covers approximately 730,000 distinct CDR3 sequences, with approximately 43% appearing a single time and roughly 20% taken by the ten largest. The receptor was derived from a woman in her fifties or sixties in good health. Source material: blood.

CDR3 in amino acids: CSATSGGQSYNEQFF. In DNA form, the CDR3 reads TGCAGTGCAACTAGCGGGGGCCAGTCCTACAATGAGCAGTTCTTC. The chain uses TRBV20-1 and TRBJ2-1, with 11 nucleotides matching TRBD2. CDR3 size: 15 residues. The V gene end was trimmed by 6 bases and the J gene end by 1 base; junction bases not matched to a gene: 5. Germline V gene data show CDR1 as DFQATT and CDR2 as SNEGSKA (reference sequence).